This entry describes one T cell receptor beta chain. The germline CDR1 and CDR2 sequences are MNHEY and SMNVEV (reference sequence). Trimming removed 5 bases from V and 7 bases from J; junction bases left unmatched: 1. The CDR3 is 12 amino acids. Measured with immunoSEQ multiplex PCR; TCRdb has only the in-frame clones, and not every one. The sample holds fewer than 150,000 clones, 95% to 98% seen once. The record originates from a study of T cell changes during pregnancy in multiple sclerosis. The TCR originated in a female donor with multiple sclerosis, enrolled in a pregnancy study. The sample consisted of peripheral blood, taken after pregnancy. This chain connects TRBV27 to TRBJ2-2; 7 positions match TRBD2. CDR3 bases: TGTGCCAGCAGTGGGAGGGTCGGGGAGCTGTTTTTT. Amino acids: CASSGRVGELFF.